Below are 27 T cell receptor beta chains sequenced from a single sample in a study of CD8+ T cells in alopecia areata (dated by TCRdb to 2017 to 2018). Library method: the immunoSEQ multiplex PCR assay. RNA was extracted from all samples and reverse transcribed into cDNA, which served as template for TCR sequencing. TCRdb re-hosts the immuneACCESS table, in-frame sequences only. Its copies lack some clones; in the studies checked, an unresolved V gene accounts for under half of them, and the cause for the rest is not known. Listed for this sample are about 5,900 clones, none observed only a single time. The ten largest clones represent approximately 30% of the sample. What the time point label conveys for this sample: mouse skin 6 weeks after grafting, around onset of hair loss. The sample here was skin, taken at week 6. Receptor source: a C3H/HeJ mouse with alopecia areata. The MHC haplotype found in this strain is H2-k.

The table lists this clone with a few counts. These gene names are mouse names. The sequence runs out 4 residues before the end of the CDR3; the remainder is reconstructed from the germline J gene. The V gene is TRBV1, the J gene TRBJ2-7; 10 bases are shared with TRBD1. Germline-derived CDR1 and CDR2 are NSQYPW and LRSPGD (reference sequence). After removal of 3 bases from V and 3 bases from J, the junction contained 2 bases not matched to a gene. The CDR3 consists of 14 residues. Partial CDR3 DNA: TGCACCTGCAGTGCCCGGGACAGGGGCTAT. Encoded protein: CTCSARDRGY. The complete CDR3 reads CTCSARDRGYEQYF. Using reference TRBV1 and TRBJ2-7 for the parts outside the CDR3, the full variable domain is VTLLEQNPRWRLVPRGQAVNLRCILKNSQYPWMSWYQQDLQKQLQWLFTLRSPGDKEVKSLPGADYLATRVTDTELRLQVANMSQGRTLYCTCSARDRGYEQYFGPGTRLTVL.

In this sample, this clone turned up a few times. Relative to the germline gene, one junction end is altered; a read error may explain this. Mouse names are used for the genes. The DNA ends 3 residues before the CDR3 does, and the rest of the CDR3 is filled in from the germline J gene. The chain is built from TRBV19 and TRBJ1-3; 9 bases are shared with TRBD1. This CDR3 spans 16 amino acids. Germline V gives CDR1 FNHDT, CDR2 SITEND (reference sequence). CDR3 bases read: TGTGCCAGCAGTATAACGGGACAGGGAATTGGAAATCCG. Translation gives CASSITGQGIGNP. The entire CDR3 protein reads CASSITGQGIGNPLYF.

In regard to this clone: All gene names here are mouse names. Read sequence stops 4 residues before the CDR3 end, and the germline J gene provides the missing end. The chain links TRBV29 to TRBJ2-3, with 10 nucleotides matching TRBD1. The CDR3 is 14 amino acids. Germline assignment: CDR1 MSHET and CDR2 SYDVDS. CDR3: CASSQTGGRETLYF. The covered CDR3 bases are TGTGCTAGCAGTCAGACAGGGGGCCGAGAA.

This clone has ten or more counts. Genes and germline are mouse. The read comes to an end 4 residues before the CDR3 does, leaving the germline J gene to fill in the end. The V gene is TRBV16, the J gene TRBJ2-3, with 10 bases identical to TRBD2. With 3 bases clipped from V and 0 bases from J, the junction kept 6 bases outside the gene matches. Germline V gives CDR1 SGHSA, CDR2 FRNQAP. CDR3 length equals 17 residues. CDR3 DNA, as far as it was read: TGTGCAAGCAGCTTTCAACTGGGGGGGACTAGTGCAGAA. Encoded protein: CASSFQLGGTSAE. The full CDR3 reads CASSFQLGGTSAETLYF.

This clone was recorded many times. The gene names given are mouse names. Sequencing ends 4 residues short of the CDR3 end; the germline J gene provides the rest. The chain is built from TRBV13-2 and TRBJ2-2; 7 bases agree with TRBD2. The CDR3 has 16 residues. The germline CDR1 and CDR2 sequences are NNHNN and SYGAGS (reference sequence). V shed 1 base and J 0 bases; nucleotides not matched to a gene: 3. CDR3 amino acids: CASGDTGVANTGQLYF. Partial CDR3 DNA: TGTGCCAGCGGTGATACTGGGGTTGCAAACACCGGG.

This clone was seen only a few times. The listed genes are named as in mouse. The CDR3 end falls 4 residues outside the read, so it is completed with the germline J gene. The chain is built from TRBV13-2 and TRBJ1-1, with a tentative D call TRBD1 (5 bases). Trimming took off 0 bases at V and 1 base at J, with 7 bases between the two ends. Germline V CDR1 and CDR2: NNHNN, SYGAGS (reference sequence). This CDR3 comprises 14 residues. The CDR3 loop reads CASGDGTINTEVFF. Incomplete CDR3 DNA: TGTGCCAGCGGTGATGGGACAATAAACACA.

This clone is termed medium-sized. The gene names given are mouse names. The read terminates 3 residues ahead of where the CDR3 ends, so the germline J gene completes it. This chain connects TRBV5 to TRBJ1-6; 8 nucleotides match TRBD1. TRBJ1-6 is annotated as an ORF whose role is uncertain. V trimming: 3 bases; J trimming: 5 bases; junction bases outside the gene matches: 0. The CDR3 spans 14 residues. Germline-derived CDR1 and CDR2 are LGHNA and YNLKQL (reference sequence). The CDR3: CASSHRGHNSPLYF. The sequenced CDR3 bases are TGTGCCAGCAGCCACAGGGGGCATAATTCGCCC.

This clone was found many times. Mouse gene names and germline throughout. The missing CDR3 end, 4 residues past where the read stops, is filled in from the germline J gene. V and J are TRBV1 and TRBJ2-4; 11 nucleotides agree with TRBD2. The V segment lost 4 bases and the J segment 0 bases; nucleotides outside the gene matches: 0. Per germline, CDR1 NSQYPW and CDR2 LRSPGD (reference sequence). The CDR3 runs 15 residues. Here the CDR3 reads CTCSGLGGSQNTLYF. The covered CDR3 bases are TGCACCTGCAGTGGACTGGGGGGGAGTCAAAAC.

This clone was observed at least ten times. Any gene name here is a mouse gene name. The read falls 4 residues short of the CDR3 end, and the missing part is taken from the germline J gene. The rearrangement links TRBV14 to TRBJ2-1; 9 bases agree with TRBD1. This CDR3 has 14 amino acids. The ends lost 5 bases at V and 3 bases at J; junction bases unmatched: 3. Germline V lookup: CDR1 SGHDT, CDR2 FRDEAV. CDR3 DNA, as far as it was read: TGTGCCAGCAGCCCGGGACAGGGCTATGCT. It encodes CASSPGQGYA. Given in full, the CDR3 is CASSPGQGYAEQFF.

In the case of this clone: Gene and germline names: mouse. The CDR3 end lies 4 residues beyond the end of the read and is filled in from the germline J gene. The J gene is TRBJ2-1, the V gene TRBV13-3, with TRBD2 as a possible D gene (6 bases). There are 14 residues in the CDR3. The germline gives CDR1 NNHDY, CDR2 SYVADS. V gave up 5 bases and J gave up 3 bases, with 12 bases separating them. CDR3 amino acids: CASSGTYSYAEQFF. Partial CDR3 DNA: TGTGCCAGCAGCGGGACTTACTCCTATGCT.

This clone was observed at least ten times. The gene symbols are mouse symbols. The CDR3 goes on 3 residues after the read ends, and that part is filled in from the germline J gene. This rearrangement joins TRBV29 to TRBJ1-6, with 9 nucleotides matching TRBD1. TRBJ1-6 is identified as an open reading frame with a role that is uncertain. V gave up 0 bases and J gave up 2 bases; unmatched junction bases: 5. CDR1 and CDR2 from the germline V gene are MSHET and SYDVDS. The CDR3 sequence is 18 residues long. Incomplete CDR3 DNA: TGTGCTAGCAGTTTATCGGAGACAGGGGGAGCCTATAATTCGCCC. This codes for CASSLSETGGAYNSP. The entire CDR3 sequence reads CASSLSETGGAYNSPLYF.

This clone was seen ten or more times. Gene and germline names: mouse. The DNA ends 4 residues before the CDR3 does, and the rest of the CDR3 is filled in from the germline J gene. The chain links TRBV29 to TRBJ1-2; weak D call: TRBD1 (6 bases). CDR1 and CDR2 from the germline V gene are MSHET and SYDVDS. Trimming took off 4 bases at V and 0 bases at J, with 12 bases between the two ends. The CDR3 length is 15 residues. The sequenced CDR3 bases are TGTGCTAGCAGTTCCCCCGGGACAACAAACTCC. Translating it yields CASSSPGTTNS. The complete CDR3 sequence is CASSSPGTTNSDYTF.

This clone was seen many times. Gene names and germline refer to mouse. Coverage ceases 4 residues before the CDR3 finishes, and the germline J gene fills in the end. The rearrangement links TRBV13-3 to TRBJ2-2; 8 positions match TRBD2. CDR3 length: 16 residues. Germline loops: CDR1 NNHDY, CDR2 SYVADS. The V segment lost 1 base and the J segment 5 bases; nucleotides outside the gene matches: 7. CDR3 sequence reads: CASSDKTGGGTGQLYF. The CDR3 bases that were read are TGTGCCAGCAGTGATAAAACTGGGGGAGGAACCGGG.

This clone has ten or more counts. Gene names follow the mouse nomenclature. Read data end 4 residues before the CDR3 end; the end is taken from the germline J gene. This chain joins TRBV13-2 and TRBJ1-1; TRBD1 agrees at 7 bases. The V gene's germline CDR1 is NNHNN and CDR2 SYGAGS (reference sequence). The CDR3 has 14 amino acids. The V gene end was trimmed by 1 base and the J gene end by 1 base; junction bases not matched to a gene: 1. The CDR3 here is CASGDTGVNTEVFF. CDR3 DNA (partial): TGTGCCAGCGGTGATACAGGGGTAAACACA.

As to this clone: Compared with germline, one end of the junction differs, possibly owing to a read error. Each gene name is a mouse one. The missing CDR3 end, 4 residues past where the read stops, is filled in from the germline J gene. The genes are TRBV16 and TRBJ2-2, with 12 bases fitting TRBD1. CDR1 is SGHSA and CDR2 is FRNQAP in the germline V gene. The CDR3 has 16 amino acids. CDR3 protein: CASSSGTGGHTGQLYF. The covered CDR3 bases are TGTGCCAGCAGCTCCGGGACAGGGGGCCACACCGGG. The full variable domain, completed using reference TRBV16 and TRBJ2-2, is NAGVIQTPRHKVTGKGQEATLWCEPISGHSAVFWYRQTIVQGLEFLTYFRNQAPIDDSGMPKERFSAQMPNQSHSTLKIQSTQPQDSAVYLCASSSGTGGHTGQLYFGEGSKLTVL.

To note about this clone: Mouse germline and gene names are used. The read comes to an end 4 residues before the CDR3 does, leaving the germline J gene to fill in the end. The rearrangement joins TRBV13-2 to TRBJ2-3, with TRBD2 identical over 14 bases. This CDR3 contains 17 residues. After removal of 3 bases from V and 1 base from J, the junction contained 4 bases not matched to a gene. Germline V lookup: CDR1 NNHNN, CDR2 SYGAGS (reference sequence). The CDR3 sequence is CASGGGLGGLGAETLYF. The CDR3 DNA, read in part, is TGTGCCAGCGGTGGGGGACTGGGGGGGCTCGGTGCAGAA.

Only a few counts were recorded for this clone. All gene names here are mouse names. The read falls 4 residues short of the CDR3 end, and the missing part is taken from the germline J gene. The rearrangement joins TRBV5 to TRBJ2-7, with 11 bases fitting TRBD1. This CDR3 spans 13 amino acids. Germline V lookup: CDR1 LGHNA, CDR2 YNLKQL (reference sequence). Here the CDR3 reads CASSRDRGYEQYF. The DNA read from the CDR3 is TGTGCCAGCAGCCGGGACAGGGGGTAT.

With regard to this clone: Germline and genes: mouse. The CDR3 end is not reached by the read, which stops 4 residues before it; the germline J gene fills it in. This chain joins TRBV1 and TRBJ2-4; TRBD1 is a possible D gene (6 bases). This CDR3 region has 14 residues. The V and J ends lost 6 bases and 0 bases respectively, with 10 bases between them. Germline V gene data show CDR1 as NSQYPW and CDR2 as LRSPGD (reference sequence). This CDR3 reads CTCRRDISQNTLYF. Partial CDR3 DNA: TGCACCTGCAGGCGGGACATTAGTCAAAAC.

This clone was seen only a few times. All gene names here are mouse names. The CDR3 is cut off 3 residues early in the read; its end comes from the germline J gene. The rearrangement joins TRBV19 to TRBJ1-6; 9 bases align to TRBD1. TRBJ1-6 is an ORF, and what it does is uncertain. There are 14 residues in the CDR3. V lost 6 bases, J lost 7 bases, and 5 bases stayed unmatched. Looked up from germline, CDR1 is FNHDT and CDR2 is SITEND (reference sequence). The CDR3 DNA, read in part, is TGTGCCAGCACCGGGGACAGGGTGAATTCGCCC. Amino acids: CASTGDRVNSP. The CDR3 in full is CASTGDRVNSPLYF.

Worth noting for this clone: Genes here carry mouse names. The sequenced fragment ends 4 residues before the CDR3 boundary, so the rest is inferred from the germline J gene. V gene TRBV12-1 combines with J gene TRBJ2-5, with 10 bases that match TRBD1. This CDR3 comprises 15 residues. Germline V gives CDR1 SGHSN, CDR2 HYEKVE. Incomplete CDR3 DNA: TGTGCCAGCTCTCTCCGGGACAGGGGAAGAGAC. Its protein is CASSLRDRGRD. The full-length CDR3 reads as CASSLRDRGRDTQYF.

This clone was detected many times. All gene names here are mouse names. The DNA ends 4 residues before the CDR3 does, and the rest of the CDR3 is filled in from the germline J gene. The rearrangement joins TRBV19 to TRBJ1-2, with 9 bases identical to TRBD1. CDR3 length: 14 residues. From germline, CDR1 is FNHDT and CDR2 SITEND (reference sequence). V lost 5 bases to trimming and J lost 0 bases; unmatched junction nucleotides: 2. Here the CDR3 reads CASRGDRANSDYTF. Partial CDR3 DNA: TGTGCCAGCAGAGGGGACAGGGCAAACTCC.

This clone was counted ten times or more. Gene and germline names: mouse. Sequencing ends 4 residues short of the CDR3 end; the germline J gene provides the rest. The chain is built from TRBV13-2 and TRBJ1-2, with D perhaps TRBD1 (5 bases). Germline values: CDR1 NNHNN, CDR2 SYGAGS (reference sequence). The V end was cut by 2 bases, the J end by 2 bases, with 7 bases between. The CDR3 totals 13 residues. Incomplete CDR3 DNA: TGTGCCAGCGGTGAGGCAGGGAACTCC. This gives the protein CASGEAGNS. The full CDR3 protein reads CASGEAGNSDYTF.

In its sample, this clone was seen many times. Gene names and germline refer to mouse. The read stops 4 residues short of the end of the CDR3; the missing end is completed from the germline J gene. The J gene is TRBJ2-2, the V gene TRBV29, with unresolved D. The CDR3 covers 13 residues. Trimming left V 2 bases short and J 1 base short, with 2 bases between. Per germline, CDR1 MSHET and CDR2 SYDVDS. CDR3 sequence: CASSLQNTGQLYF. The part of the CDR3 DNA that was read is TGTGCTAGCAGTTTACAAAACACCGGG.

This clone was recorded at least ten times. The genes and germline here are from mouse. Read coverage stops 4 residues before the CDR3 terminus; the germline J gene supplies the remainder. The chain links TRBV16 to TRBJ2-1; 8 bases map to TRBD2. Per germline, CDR1 SGHSA and CDR2 FRNQAP. The CDR3 length is 16 residues. V was pared by 0 bases and J by 4 bases, with 5 bases of the junction left unmatched. This CDR3 is CASSLDWYWGYAEQFF. The CDR3 DNA, read in part, is TGTGCAAGCAGCTTAGATTGGTACTGGGGGTATGCT.

This clone is termed large. The germline and genes are mouse ones. The DNA ends 4 residues before the CDR3 does, and the rest of the CDR3 is filled in from the germline J gene. The chain is built from TRBV13-2 and TRBJ1-1; D is perhaps TRBD1 (6 bases). The CDR3 length is 12 residues. CDR1 NNHNN and CDR2 SYGAGS come from the germline V gene (reference sequence). V lost 5 bases and J 4 bases, leaving 9 bases between the germline ends. CDR3 region: CASGRGGTEVFF. The CDR3 bases that were read are TGTGCCAGCGGCAGGGGAGGCACA.

This clone occurred a few times. The germline and genes are mouse ones. The CDR3 goes on 4 residues after the read ends, and that part is filled in from the germline J gene. J is TRBJ2-7 and V is TRBV1; 7 positions agree with TRBD2. V was clipped by 0 bases and J by 3 bases; unmatched bases: 5. CDR3 length: 15 amino acids. Germline CDR1 and CDR2: NSQYPW and LRSPGD (reference sequence). The CDR3 is CTCSADRWGIYEQYF. The sequenced part of the CDR3 DNA is TGCACCTGCAGTGCAGATCGCTGGGGGATCTAT.

Notes on this clone: Any gene name here is a mouse gene name. The missing CDR3 end, 4 residues past where the read stops, is filled in from the germline J gene. V usage is TRBV13-2 and J usage is TRBJ1-2, with a possible D match to TRBD1 (5 bases). CDR3 size: 13 residues. Germline V gene sequence: CDR1 NNHNN, CDR2 SYGAGS (reference sequence). The covered CDR3 bases are TGTGCCAGCGGTGATGCTCTGGGGGTC. This gives the protein CASGDALGV. The whole CDR3 region reads CASGDALGVDYTF.